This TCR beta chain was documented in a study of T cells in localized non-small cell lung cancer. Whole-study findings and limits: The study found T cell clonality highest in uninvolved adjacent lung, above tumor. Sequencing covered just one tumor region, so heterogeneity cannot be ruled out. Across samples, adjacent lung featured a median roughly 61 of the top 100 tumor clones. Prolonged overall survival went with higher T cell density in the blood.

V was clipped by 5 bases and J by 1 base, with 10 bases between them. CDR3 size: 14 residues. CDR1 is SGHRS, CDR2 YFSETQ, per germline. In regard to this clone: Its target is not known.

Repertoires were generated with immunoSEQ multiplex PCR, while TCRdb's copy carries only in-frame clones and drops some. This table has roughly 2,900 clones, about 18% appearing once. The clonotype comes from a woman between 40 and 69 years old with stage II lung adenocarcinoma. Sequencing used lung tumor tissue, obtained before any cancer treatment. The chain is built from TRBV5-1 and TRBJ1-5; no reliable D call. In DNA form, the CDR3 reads TGCGCCAGCAGTCCCGACGGGAGCAATCAGCCCCAGCATTTT. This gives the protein CASSPDGSNQPQHF.